The 16 T cell receptor beta chains in this list originate from one sample, sequenced in a study of T cell changes during pregnancy in multiple sclerosis. Clones were read by immunoSEQ multiplex PCR, and TCRdb kept only the in-frame ones, dropping some. The sample has 75,000 to 100,000 clones; about nine tenths are singletons. The sample here was peripheral blood, taken after pregnancy. The receptors stem from a female donor in good health, enrolled as a control in a pregnancy study.

This clone has more than one count but fewer than ten. J is TRBJ2-7 and V is TRBV30, with D possibly TRBD1 on 5 matching bases. Germline loops: CDR1 GTSNPN, CDR2 SVGIG (reference sequence). This CDR3 is built from 12 residues. Trimming removed 4 bases at V and 1 base at J, with 8 bases between. CDR3 nucleotides: TGTGCCTGGAAGCCAGGGTCCTACGAGCAGTACTTC. Translation gives CAWKPGSYEQYF.

The chain uses TRBV9 and TRBJ2-7; D is possibly TRBD2 (5 bases). The V and J ends lost 0 bases and 2 bases respectively, with 12 bases between them. Germline values: CDR1 SGDLS, CDR2 YYNGEE. The CDR3 runs to 15 residues. The CDR3 loop reads CASSVGATSPYEQYF. DNA for the CDR3: TGTGCCAGCAGCGTAGGGGCAACTAGTCCCTACGAGCAGTACTTC.

This chain connects TRBV11-2 to TRBJ2-7, with TRBD1 identical over 8 bases. The CDR3 is made up of 15 amino acids. Trimming took 5 bases from V and 6 from J; bases not matched to a gene: 12. Germline CDR1 is SGHAT and CDR2 is FQNNGV. The CDR3 region has the DNA TGTGCCAGCAGCACAAGAGGACAGGGAGCGAGCGAGCAGTACTTC. Its translation is CASSTRGQGASEQYF.

This chain uses TRBV9 with TRBJ2-2; perhaps TRBD2 as D (6 bases). CDR1 is SGDLS and CDR2 is YYNGEE in the germline V gene. Deletions cut 0 bases from V and 1 base from J, with 10 bases between. CDR3 size: 16 residues. The CDR3 sequence is CASSVAGGGNTGELFF. The CDR3 DNA is TGTGCCAGCAGCGTAGCTGGGGGAGGGAACACCGGGGAGCTGTTTTTT.

The genes are TRBV2 and TRBJ1-4; D ambiguous. Trimming took 4 bases from V and 8 from J, leaving 8 bases between them. The length of the CDR3 is 12 residues. Germline loops: CDR1 SNHLY, CDR2 FYNNEI. The CDR3 region has the DNA TGTGCCAGCAGTGTAAGAGGAGAAAAACTGTTTTTT. Protein product: CASSVRGEKLFF.

V and J are TRBV5-1 and TRBJ2-4; 7 bases agree with TRBD2. Looked up from germline, CDR1 is SGHRS and CDR2 is YFSETQ. This CDR3 region has 17 residues. V dropped 0 bases and J dropped 2; count of bases not matched to a gene: 8. The CDR3 DNA sequence: TGCGCCAGCAGCTTGGGCCTTGGGGGGGGATCCAAAAACATTCAGTACTTC. Protein: CASSLGLGGGSKNIQYF.

This chain joins TRBV5-6 and TRBJ1-5, with D possibly matching TRBD1 (6 bases). Germline CDR1 is SGHDT and CDR2 is YYEEEE. With 4 bases removed from V and 0 bases from J, the gap between germline ends came to 11 bases. CDR3 length: 15 amino acids. This CDR3 reads CASSLRGNSNQPQHF. CDR3 bases: TGTGCCAGCAGCCTCAGGGGAAATAGCAATCAGCCCCAGCATTTT.

The sample holds one count of this clone. The chain joins TRBV7-9 to TRBJ2-1, with a weak D call TRBD1 (5 bases). The germline V and J ends were trimmed by 4 bases and 4 bases, with 23 bases remaining between them. CDR3 size: 18 residues. Per the germline V gene, CDR1 is SEHNR and CDR2 is FQNEAQ (reference sequence). The CDR3 sequence: CASSWQGIRHERYNEQFF. The CDR3 DNA follows: TGTGCCAGCAGCTGGCAGGGTATAAGACACGAGAGGTACAATGAGCAGTTCTTC.

The chain recombines TRBV2 with TRBJ2-3; 13 nucleotides align to TRBD2. Trimming cost V 8 bases and J 6 bases; bases outside gene matches: 8. Germline V CDR1 and CDR2: SNHLY, FYNNEI. CDR3 size: 15 residues. CDR3 loop: CASRGLAGRGDTQYF. The CDR3, as DNA: TGTGCCAGCCGGGGACTAGCGGGGCGTGGGGATACGCAGTATTTT.

This chain uses TRBV4-1 with TRBJ2-7; 8 bases fit TRBD1. Germline CDR1 is MGHRA and CDR2 is YSYEKL. This CDR3 contains 14 residues. V was clipped by 6 bases and J by 5 bases; unmatched bases: 9. The DNA for the CDR3 is TGCGCCAGCAGGGAACCGGGACAGGCGAACGAGCAGTACTTC. This translates into CASREPGQANEQYF.

The V and J genes are TRBV4-1 and TRBJ2-2; D remains unclear. CDR1 and CDR2 (germline): MGHRA, YSYEKL. V was pared by 4 bases and J by 5 bases, with 11 bases between. The CDR3 runs to 14 residues. CDR3 sequence reads: CASSLRMRTGELFF. The CDR3 coding sequence is TGCGCCAGCAGCCTTCGAATGCGGACCGGGGAGCTGTTTTTT.

The chain recombines TRBV19 with TRBJ1-5; possibly TRBD1 for D (6 bases). The germline gives CDR1 LNHDA, CDR2 SQIVND (reference sequence). There are 16 residues in the CDR3. V was clipped by 4 bases and J by 3 bases, with 16 bases between them. As DNA, the CDR3 is TGTGCCAGTAGTACCCAGGGGAGAATTAACAATCAGCCCCAGCATTTT. Translation gives CASSTQGRINNQPQHF.

The chain joins TRBV19 to TRBJ1-5; tentative D call: TRBD1 (5 bases). V lost 9 bases to trimming and J lost 4 bases, with 13 bases between them. Germline V gene data show CDR1 as LNHDA and CDR2 as SQIVND (reference sequence). CDR3 length equals 13 residues. The CDR3 region is CASRQPGNQPQHF. As DNA, the CDR3 is TGTGCCAGCCGACAGCCCGGGAATCAGCCCCAGCATTTT.

V and J are TRBV4-3 and TRBJ2-5, with 10 bases lining up with TRBD2. The CDR3 sequence is 16 residues long. Unmatched junction bases numbered 11, after V lost 6 bases and J lost 4 bases. Germline CDR1 is LGHNA and CDR2 is YSLEER. CDR3 in amino acids: CASSPGAAGGRETQYF. DNA for the CDR3: TGCGCCAGCAGTCCTGGGGCAGCGGGGGGGCGAGAGACCCAGTACTTC.

The CDR3 DNA reads as TGTGCCAGCAGTGGCAGGGCGAACACCGGGGAGCTGTTTTTT. This sequence encodes CASSGRANTGELFF. The chain carries TRBV2 and TRBJ2-2, with TRBD1 as a possible D gene (5 bases). This CDR3 contains 14 residues. Trimming left V 4 bases short and J 0 bases short, with 6 bases between. Per the germline V gene, CDR1 is SNHLY and CDR2 is FYNNEI.

The rearrangement links TRBV4-3 to TRBJ2-5; 9 bases agree with TRBD2. The CDR3 covers 14 residues. Germline CDR1 LGHNA, CDR2 YSLEER. The ends lost 6 bases at V and 2 bases at J; junction bases unmatched: 4. CDR3 nucleotide sequence: TGCGCCAGCAGTAGGGCGGGGGGGCAAGAGACCCAGTACTTC. Protein product: CASSRAGGQETQYF.